A single sample gave rise to the 27 T cell receptor beta chains below, sequenced in a study of Graves' ophthalmopathy and Graves' hyperthyroidism. RNA transcripts were the template, and TCR beta CDR3 regions were amplified from them. Investigators did first-round RT-PCR with HTBI primers, then second-round multiplex PCR. Using its own MiXCR run on the multiplex PCR reads, TCRdb lists one record per CDR3 protein. The data contain roughly 300,000 distinct CDR3 sequences, about a sixth of them singletons. The sample was peripheral blood. These receptors were obtained from an adult man with Graves' ophthalmopathy.

This chain links TRBV29-1 with TRBJ2-5, with no clear D. The CDR3 spans 13 residues. The V gene's germline CDR1 is SQVTM and CDR2 ANQGSEA. Between the trimmed V and J ends, which lost 4 bases and 8 bases, there was a span of 17 bases. CDR3: CSVGDPSGVTQYF. Here the CDR3 DNA reads TGCAGCGTTGGAGACCCGTCTGGGGTAACCCAGTACTTC.

This clonotype was observed many times. The chain links TRBV13 to TRBJ1-1; unclear D gene. CDR3 size: 12 residues. V lost 0 bases, J lost 7 bases, and 6 bases lay in between. Germline V lookup: CDR1 PRHDT, CDR2 FYEKMQ (reference sequence). The CDR3 nucleotides are TGTGCCAGCAGCTTAGGTGATCGTGAAGCTTTCTTT. The encoded protein is CASSLGDREAFF.

This rearrangement joins TRBV28 to TRBJ1-2, with a possible D match to TRBD1 (6 bases). Between the trimmed V and J ends, which lost 6 bases and 8 bases, there was a span of 19 bases. Looked up from germline, CDR1 is MDHEN and CDR2 is SYDVKM. The CDR3 has 14 amino acids. The CDR3 reads CASRSGGDGGGYTF. CDR3 nucleotide sequence: TGTGCCAGCAGATCGGGAGGGGACGGGGGCGGCTACACCTTC.

V usage is TRBV4-2 and J usage is TRBJ2-7; possibly TRBD2 for D (5 bases). Trimming took off 1 base at V and 6 bases at J, with 7 bases between the two ends. CDR3 length: 12 amino acids. Germline V gene data show CDR1 as LGHNA and CDR2 as YNFKEQ. DNA for the CDR3: TGTGCCAGCAGCCAAGTACGGGGCGAGCAGTACTTC. Amino acid sequence: CASSQVRGEQYF.

This clonotype has at least ten counts. The chain has TRBV30 and TRBJ2-2; D not resolved. The V end was cut by 1 base, the J end by 6 bases, with 9 bases between. Germline values: CDR1 GTSNPN, CDR2 SVGIG (reference sequence). The CDR3 totals 13 residues. The CDR3 protein is CAWSGTAAGELFF. The CDR3 nucleotides are TGTGCCTGGAGTGGGACGGCAGCCGGGGAGCTGTTTTTT.

This clonotype showed up many times. The chain combines TRBV27 with TRBJ1-2, with D tentatively TRBD1 (6 bases). The V and J ends lost 4 bases and 4 bases respectively, with 19 bases between them. Germline-derived CDR1 and CDR2 are MNHEY and SMNVEV (reference sequence). The CDR3 is 16 residues long. The CDR3 region is CASSSSTGSSAYGYTF. CDR3 in DNA: TGTGCCAGCAGTTCCTCGACAGGCTCGTCTGCCTATGGCTACACCTTC.

This clonotype was seen repeatedly, ten times or more. The J gene is TRBJ1-3, the V gene TRBV30, with D hard to call. V was pared by 4 bases and J by 2 bases, with 3 bases between. Germline-derived CDR1 and CDR2 are GTSNPN and SVGIG (reference sequence). CDR3 length equals 11 residues. CDR3 in amino acids: CAWTAGNTIYF. CDR3 nucleotides: TGTGCCTGGACCGCTGGAAACACCATATATTTT.

The CDR3 protein is CASSQDEGYGYTF. The CDR3 DNA is TGCGCCAGCAGCCAAGATGAGGGCTATGGCTACACCTTC. This rearrangement joins TRBV4-3 to TRBJ1-2; no clear D gene. From germline, CDR1 is LGHNA and CDR2 YSLEER. Trimming removed 0 bases at V and 4 bases at J, with 6 bases between. The CDR3 spans 13 residues.

This clonotype was seen repeatedly, ten times or more. CDR3 sequence reads: CSAAGVGQETQYF. The CDR3 DNA follows: TGCAGTGCCGCGGGAGTAGGGCAAGAGACCCAGTACTTC. This chain uses TRBV20-1 with TRBJ2-5; 7 nucleotides match TRBD2. The germline CDR1 and CDR2 sequences are DFQATT and SNEGSKA (reference sequence). The length of the CDR3 is 13 residues. V was clipped by 6 bases and J by 2 bases; unmatched bases: 6.

This clonotype was counted many times. The chain has TRBV5-4 and TRBJ2-6; D remains ambiguous. V lost 0 bases to trimming and J lost 10 bases, with 8 bases between them. Germline CDR1 reads SGHNT; CDR2 reads YYREEE (reference sequence). The CDR3 length is 13 residues. CDR3 DNA: TGTGCCAGCAGCTTGGGCGTTGTTAACGTCCTGACTTTC. Translation gives CASSLGVVNVLTF.

This clonotype occurred many times. The DNA is omitted, as the CDR3 cannot be located on it reliably, and the CDR3 follows TCRdb's listing. The chain links TRBV27 to TRBJ1-5; TRBD1, the table's D call, was not compared with the DNA. Germline V gives CDR1 MNHEY, CDR2 SMNVEV (reference sequence). Counting both end residues, the CDR3 totals 19 amino acids. The CDR3 loop is CASSSSRDRGRVSNQPQHF.

This clonotype was detected many times. The gene calls are TRBV6-1 and TRBJ1-5; possible D gene TRBD1, 6 bases. V was shortened by 4 bases and J by 3 bases, with 13 bases between the two germline ends. The CDR3 spans 15 residues. Germline V CDR1 and CDR2: MNHNS, SASEGT. CDR3 protein: CASSATGRHNQPQHF. In DNA form, the CDR3 reads TGTGCCAGCAGTGCGACAGGCCGACACAATCAGCCCCAGCATTTT.

This clonotype was counted at least ten times. The chain is built from TRBV12-3 or TRBV12-4 and TRBJ1-5, with no clear D. Trimming shortened V by 2 bases and J by 12 bases, and 14 bases separated the two germline ends. This CDR3 comprises 13 residues. The DNA of the CDR3 is TGTGCCAGCAGTTTATACGGGGTGGGTGACCAGCATTTT. This encodes CASSLYGVGDQHF.

V and J are TRBV6-5 and TRBJ2-5, with 10 positions matching TRBD1. CDR1 and CDR2 (germline): MNHEY, SVGAGI. J lost 7 bases, V lost 0 bases, and 5 bases had no gene match. The CDR3 totals 15 residues. This CDR3 reads CASSYSKGQGWTQYF. The CDR3 coding sequence is TGTGCCAGCAGTTACTCGAAGGGACAGGGGTGGACCCAGTACTTC.

Ten or more counts support this clonotype. The rearrangement links TRBV19 to TRBJ2-2; 7 bases align to TRBD1. Per germline, CDR1 LNHDA and CDR2 SQIVND (reference sequence). The CDR3 has 16 residues. J was trimmed by 4 bases and V by 7 bases; bases with no gene match: 12. The CDR3 loop reads CASIRVGTAFTGELFF. Here the CDR3 DNA reads TGTGCCAGTATCCGCGTGGGGACAGCCTTCACCGGGGAGCTGTTTTTT.

This clonotype was observed many times. The J gene is TRBJ2-7, the V gene TRBV6-2 or TRBV6-3, with TRBD1 matching 9 bases. The CDR3 covers 15 residues. The V gene's germline CDR1 is MNHEY and CDR2 SVGEGT. Trimming took 6 bases from V and 3 from J; bases not matched to a gene: 9. CDR3 protein: CASRPDRGLSYEQYF. The CDR3 DNA follows: TGTGCCAGCAGGCCTGACAGGGGGTTGAGCTACGAGCAGTACTTC.

The sample holds many counts of this clonotype. Here the CDR3 reads CASSSRATSTYEQYF. The CDR3 coding sequence is TGTGCCAGTAGTTCTCGCGCGACATCAACCTACGAGCAGTACTTC. V is TRBV19 and J is TRBJ2-7; D is unclear. Germline loops: CDR1 LNHDA, CDR2 SQIVND (reference sequence). The CDR3 extends over 15 amino acids. Trimming removed 5 bases from V and 2 bases from J, with 16 bases in between.

This clonotype was found many times. This rearrangement joins TRBV11-2 to TRBJ2-5; 10 bases match TRBD2. From germline, CDR1 is SGHAT and CDR2 FQNNGV. CDR3 size: 15 residues. The J segment lost 3 bases and the V segment lost 3 bases, leaving 4 bases of the junction unmatched. The CDR3 is CASSLAGLAEETQYF. The CDR3 bases are TGTGCCAGCAGCTTGGCTGGACTAGCGGAAGAGACCCAGTACTTC.

This clonotype was found a few times. This may arise from a read error, as a much more abundant clone is one base away. The chain has TRBV3-1 and TRBJ1-6; 7 bases match TRBD1. This CDR3 is 14 amino acids long. CDR1 is LGHDT, CDR2 YNNKEL, per germline (reference sequence). Written as DNA, the CDR3 is TGTGCCAGCATCCAAGGGACAGTGAATTCACCCCTCCACTTT. Protein: CASIQGTVNSPLHF.

As regards this clonotype: This could be a read error, since a much larger clone is one nucleotide away. The rearrangement uses TRBV2 and TRBJ2-2, with D perhaps assigned TRBD1 or TRBD2 (5 bases each). Trimming removed 6 bases at V and 6 bases at J, with 20 bases between. Germline CDR1 reads SNHLY; CDR2 reads FYNNEI. The CDR3 extends over 16 amino acids. The CDR3 loop reads CASSTPNTGRSGELFF. In nucleotides, the CDR3 is TGTGCCAGCAGCACCCCTAACACGGGGCGATCCGGGGAGCTGTTTTTT. Full variable domain (missing parts from reference TRBV2 and TRBJ2-2): EPEVTQTPSHQVTQMGQEVILRCVPISNHLYFYWYRQILGQKVEFLVSFYNNEISEKSEIFDDQFSVERPDGSNFTLKIRSTKLEDSAMYFCASSTPNTGRSGELFFGEGSRLTVL.

This clonotype was seen many times. This chain connects TRBV11-3 to TRBJ1-1; D uncertain. This CDR3 is 15 amino acids long. Deletions cut 4 bases from V and 3 bases from J, with 15 bases between. In germline, CDR1 is SGHNT, CDR2 YENEEA. CDR3 DNA: TGTGCCAGCAGCTCAACTGGGCCACGAGACACTGAAGCTTTCTTT. As protein: CASSSTGPRDTEAFF. Based on the CDR3 plus reference TRBV11-3 and TRBJ1-1, the full variable domain is EAGVVQSPRYKIIEKKQPVAFWCNPISGHNTLYWYLQNLGQGPELLIRYENEEAVDDSQLPKDRFSAERLKGVDSTLKIQPAELGDSAVYLCASSSTGPRDTEAFFGQGTRLTVV.

At least ten counts were recorded for this clonotype. V usage is TRBV12-3 or TRBV12-4 and J usage is TRBJ1-2, with 7 bases lining up with TRBD1. Losses at the gene ends were 8 bases for V and 5 bases for J; bases not matched to a gene: 23. The CDR3 consists of 18 residues. The CDR3 sequence is CASESAPGQRAGFYGYTF. CDR3 sequence (DNA): TGTGCCAGCGAATCCGCCCCGGGACAGCGGGCGGGGTTTTATGGCTACACCTTC.

This clonotype came up many times. This chain connects TRBV4-3 to TRBJ2-7; a possible D gene is TRBD1 (6 bases). This CDR3 region has 15 residues. Germline CDR1 and CDR2: LGHNA and YSLEER. The ends were cut back, 1 base at V and 1 base at J, with 11 bases in the middle. CDR3: CASSQGRQVSYEQYF. For the CDR3, the DNA is TGCGCCAGCAGCCAAGGGCGACAGGTTTCCTACGAGCAGTACTTC.

This clonotype was seen at least ten times. The gene calls are TRBV6-5 and TRBJ1-2, with D unresolved. This CDR3 has 12 amino acids. Germline CDR1 reads MNHEY; CDR2 reads SVGAGI. The V end was cut by 10 bases, the J end by 8 bases, with 17 bases between. DNA of the CDR3: TGTGCCACCCGGTGGTTCTCCCTCGGCTACACCTTC. This sequence encodes CATRWFSLGYTF.

There are many counts of this clonotype. Sequence at one end of the junction differs from germline and may be a read error. The chain links TRBV6-2 or TRBV6-3 to TRBJ2-7; 12 nucleotides line up with TRBD1. The CDR3 is made up of 18 amino acids. From germline, CDR1 is MNHEY and CDR2 SVGEGT. This chain's CDR3 is CASSYSKPPGQGAYGQYF. The CDR3, as DNA: TGTGCCAGCAGTTACTCAAAACCACCGGGACAGGGGGCTTACGGGCAGTACTTC.

This clonotype was seen many times. The V gene is TRBV29-1, the J gene TRBJ1-5; 10 nucleotides align to TRBD1. The CDR3 totals 13 residues. The germline V gene has CDR1 SQVTM and CDR2 ANQGSEA. Trimming cost V 3 bases and J 15 bases; bases outside gene matches: 11. The CDR3 spells CSVDGGQGTKRHF. The CDR3 region has the DNA TGCAGCGTTGACGGGGGACAGGGGACAAAACGGCATTTT.

This clonotype was counted at least ten times. The rearrangement uses TRBV11-2 and TRBJ1-1, with 9 positions matching TRBD1. This CDR3 region has 14 residues. CDR1 is SGHAT and CDR2 is FQNNGV in the germline V gene. V lost 5 bases, J lost 6 bases, and 7 bases stayed unmatched. The CDR3 loop is CASSVGDRASEAFF. In nucleotides, the CDR3 is TGTGCCAGCAGCGTGGGGGACAGGGCCTCTGAAGCTTTCTTT. Full variable domain (remainder filled in from reference TRBV11-2 and TRBJ1-1): EAGVAQSPRYKIIEKRQSVAFWCNPISGHATLYWYQQILGQGPKLLIQFQNNGVVDDSQLPKDRFSAERLKGVDSTLKIQPAKLEDSAVYLCASSVGDRASEAFFGQGTRLTVV.